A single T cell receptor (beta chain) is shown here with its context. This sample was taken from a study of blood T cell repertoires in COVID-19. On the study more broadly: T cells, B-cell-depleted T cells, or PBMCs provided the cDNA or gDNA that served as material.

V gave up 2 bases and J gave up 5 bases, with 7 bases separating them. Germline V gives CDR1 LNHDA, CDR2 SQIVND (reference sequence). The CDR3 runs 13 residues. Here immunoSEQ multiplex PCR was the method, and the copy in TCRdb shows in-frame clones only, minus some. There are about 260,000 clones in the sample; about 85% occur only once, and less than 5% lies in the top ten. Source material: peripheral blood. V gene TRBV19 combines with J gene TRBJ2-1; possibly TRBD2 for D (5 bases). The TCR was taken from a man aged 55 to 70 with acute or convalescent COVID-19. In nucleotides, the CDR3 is TGTGCCAGTAGTATAATGCGGGACAATGAGCAGTTCTTC. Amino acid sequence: CASSIMRDNEQFF.